This is a list of T cell receptor beta chains from one sample in a study of T-cell memory formation after mild COVID-19. TCRdb itself ran the 5' RACE reads through MiXCR, one entry per CDR3 protein. The data contain hundreds of thousands of distinct CDR3 sequences, around a sixth of them seen just once; the ten biggest clones take up 9% to 15%. Sequenced sample: PBMCs or a T cell subset sorted from them (not recorded which). The receptors come from an adult woman who had mild COVID-19 (a few samples of this study predate the infection). Cell type and time point are not known. Each CDR3 is given with its conserved first and last residue. Fields, in order: V gene, J gene, clone size, CDR3 protein. Expanded clones get a size class; other rows say once, few or many, or leave the size out.

>TRBV24-1|TRBJ2-2|few
CATSDLVAGPNTGELFF
>TRBV7-9|TRBJ2-1|.
CASSREGRLDEQFF
>TRBV5-1|TRBJ2-1|few
CASSFLDREDYNEQFF
>TRBV19|TRBJ2-1|.
CASSPSGTSVYNEQFF
>TRBV20-1|TRBJ2-1|.
CSATGQGPNNEQFF
>TRBV10-3|TRBJ1-1|few
CAISESTVNTEAFF
>TRBV2|TRBJ2-3|.
CASGPSATTSTDTQYF
>TRBV6-5|TRBJ1-1|once
CASSYSGGTATEAFF
>TRBV24-1|TRBJ2-7|.
CATPGRQSLSYEQYF
>TRBV5-6|TRBJ2-2|few
CASRRQGTNTGELFF
>TRBV30|TRBJ2-4|few
CAWSVLPGQGLGNIQYF
>TRBV12-3/TRBV12-4|TRBJ2-7|many
CASSLMGGSSYEQYF
>TRBV7-6|TRBJ2-2|many
CASSSHTGELFF
>TRBV6-5|TRBJ2-3|many
CASSRGLGGDTQYF
>TRBV12-3/TRBV12-4|TRBJ1-1|many
CASSPNTEAFF
>TRBV5-4|TRBJ2-1|few
CASSSGGGASDEQFF
>TRBV7-2|TRBJ2-4|many
CASSSSRASGNIQYF
>TRBV24-1|TRBJ1-4|few
CATSEPNRAGREKLFF
>TRBV7-8|TRBJ2-5|.
CASSFPGRLETQYF
>TRBV7-9|TRBJ2-7|few
CASSLVGQAYLEQYF
>TRBV18|TRBJ2-1|.
CASSPRGSSGRNEQFF
>TRBV20-1|TRBJ2-1|many
CSARDADRSSYNEQFF
>TRBV5-6|TRBJ2-1|many
CASSLVANEQFF
>TRBV6-5|TRBJ2-1|.
CASRIILAGDNNEQFF
>TRBV11-3|TRBJ2-1|few
CASSSWTELMGEQFF
>TRBV10-3|TRBJ2-3|.
CAISESTATDTQYF
>TRBV27|TRBJ1-1|few
CASSSGRLPNTEAFF
>TRBV12-3/TRBV12-4|TRBJ1-2|few
CASRETGTGDYGYTF
>TRBV5-1|TRBJ1-1|.
CASSFDRYEAFF
>TRBV11-2|TRBJ1-2|.
CASRRTGDYGYTF
>TRBV28|TRBJ1-5|.
CASSLEEYSNQPQHF
>TRBV11-3|TRBJ2-3|.
CASSPRVSGLPTQYF
>TRBV30|TRBJ2-3|.
CAWSLRGRRLTDTQYF
>TRBV4-2|TRBJ2-7|.
CASSQWTGKTYEQYF
>TRBV20-1|TRBJ2-1|few
CSPSIAGGPYNEQFF
>TRBV24-1|TRBJ2-3|.
CATSRRQTTDTQYF
>TRBV19|TRBJ2-6|.
CASSRHLLSGANVLTF
>TRBV3-1|TRBJ2-7|many
CASSRPDALTGGRTYEQYF
>TRBV24-1|TRBJ1-2|few
CATSDPGTPTNYGYTF
>TRBV20-1|TRBJ2-3|few
CSARGRGPQGGDTQYF
>TRBV28|TRBJ2-3|few
CASSFPADTQYF
>TRBV12-3/TRBV12-4|TRBJ2-2|few
CASSFQGAGELFF
>TRBV30|TRBJ1-5|few
CAWSAWTGYEPQHF
>TRBV7-3|TRBJ2-1|few
CASSTQGGNEQFF
>TRBV5-1|TRBJ1-2|.
CASSLTLVGRDGYTF
>TRBV9|TRBJ2-7|.
CASSVESGVLYEQYF
>TRBV4-3|TRBJ2-7|.
CASSEKGLHGEQYF
>TRBV30|TRBJ2-1|.
CAWRDNEQFF
>TRBV29-1|TRBJ2-5|.
CSVGGRLSETQYF
>TRBV19|TRBJ2-3|.
CASSIAGGTGVSDTQYF
>TRBV7-6|TRBJ2-1|few
CASSLASRYDEQFF
>TRBV12-3/TRBV12-4|TRBJ2-1|few
CASRKQGVAYNEQFF
>TRBV6-2/TRBV6-3|TRBJ1-6|few
CASSLGPRRNSPLHF